The sequence of this T cell receptor beta chain was determined in a study of graft-versus-host responses after intestinal transplantation. Study context: Grafts that recipients had were multivisceral, liver-intestinal, or isolated intestinal transplants. Each recipient received anti-thymocyte globulin induction, then tacrolimus and steroids for three to four years.

Study findings and constraints: Subjects displaying graft-donor T cell macrochimerism possessed elevated graft-versus-host to host-versus-graft clonal ratios inside allografts. Association was observed between peak circulating GvH clone levels and early post-transplant HvG declines.

Looked up from germline, CDR1 is MNHEY and CDR2 is SVGAGI. The length of the CDR3 is 13 residues. Clones were sequenced by immunoSEQ multiplex PCR, and TCRdb holds only the in-frame ones, with some missing. The table includes approximately 97,000 clones, around 90% detected once. A note on this clone: Antigen specificity is unknown. A read error may produce the germline difference seen at one junction end.

The starting material was unstimulated CD8+ T cells sorted from spleen or lymph node cells, obtained before transplant. This TCR was sampled from a human donor who was the organ donor for an intestinal transplant. This chain links TRBV6-5 with TRBJ2-1, with TRBD1 identical over 7 bases. The CDR3 DNA sequence: TGTGCCAGCAGACAAGGGACAGCCCTTGACGAACTCTTC. This encodes CASRQGTALDELF.